This section outlines one TCR beta chain sequence together with its context. One end of the junction fails to match germline, which may point to a read error. Germline V gene data show CDR1 as MNHNS and CDR2 as SASEGT. This CDR3 region has 15 residues. The data derive from a study of tumor-infiltrating lymphocytes in oesophageal squamous cell carcinoma. TCRdb redid the calling of the PCR reads with MiXCR, one entry per CDR3 protein. The repertoire holds 13,000 or so distinct CDR3 sequences, with roughly half as singletons. The sequenced sample consisted of blood. The clonotype was recovered from a female donor with esophageal squamous cell carcinoma. This chain joins TRBV6-1 and TRBJ1-1; 9 bases line up with TRBD1. The CDR3 nucleotides read TGTGCCAGCAGTACCCGACAGGGGGGATTCTACGAGCAGCACTTT. This sequence encodes CASSTRQGGFYEQHF.